These 20 T cell receptor beta chains were all obtained from the same sample, sequenced in a study of human T cells and chemical hapten exposure. Specified time point: pre-sensitization, week 0. Treatment specified: therapeutic diphenylcyclopropenone sensitization with weekly scalp DPC. In TCRdb, the RACE reads were re-called with MiXCR into one record per CDR3 protein. The sample yields about 350,000 distinct CDR3 sequences, over 5% seen once. The sample was whole blood, taken in connection with sensitization to the hapten diphenylcyclopropenone (DPC). Receptors originate from a woman between 18 and 30 years old with alopecia areata. Some clones in this sample may be carry-over from other donors' samples.

This clonotype was picked up many times. This chain joins TRBV6-5 and TRBJ2-2, with 11 nucleotides matching TRBD2. CDR1 and CDR2 (germline): MNHEY, SVGAGI. This CDR3 contains 18 residues. J lost 5 bases, V lost 3 bases, and 11 bases had no gene match. CDR3 amino acids: CASSYELAGGLTTGELFF. For the CDR3, the DNA is TGTGCCAGCAGTTATGAGCTAGCGGGGGGTCTCACGACCGGGGAGCTGTTTTTT.

This clonotype has only a few counts. The chain uses TRBV14 and TRBJ2-1; D is unresolved. The CDR3 consists of 13 residues. Trimming took off 8 bases at V and 4 bases at J, with 12 bases between the two ends. Germline values: CDR1 SGHDN, CDR2 FVKESK. CDR3 sequence (DNA): TGTGCCAGCTGCCGATTTTCATACAATGAGCAGTTCTTC. Its protein product is CASCRFSYNEQFF.

This chain joins TRBV7-3 and TRBJ2-1, with TRBD1 matching over 11 bases. Germline V gene data show CDR1 as SGHTA and CDR2 as FQGTGA. CDR3 length equals 16 residues. V trimming: 4 bases; J trimming: 7 bases; junction bases outside the gene matches: 9. CDR3 residues: CASSYIGQGAGNEQFF. The CDR3, as DNA: TGTGCCAGCAGCTATATAGGACAGGGGGCGGGTAATGAGCAGTTCTTC.

The sample holds a few counts of this clonotype. V gene TRBV7-2 combines with J gene TRBJ1-5, with 7 bases fitting TRBD1. Germline-derived CDR1 and CDR2 are SGHTA and FQGNSA. This CDR3 is 17 amino acids long. With 5 bases clipped from V and 2 bases from J, the junction kept 12 bases outside the gene matches. The CDR3 region is CASSRDSSTAGNQPQHF. The DNA for the CDR3 is TGTGCCAGCAGCCGGGACAGTTCCACCGCAGGCAATCAGCCCCAGCATTTT.

This clonotype was seen at least ten times. The genes are TRBV7-6 and TRBJ2-2, with TRBD2 identical over 12 bases. J gave up 5 bases and V 2 bases, and 6 bases lay outside the gene matches. The CDR3 covers 17 residues. Germline CDR1 is SGHVS and CDR2 is FNYEAQ. The CDR3 nucleotides are TGTGCCAGCAGCTTAAGTCCGCTAGCGGGGGGGACCGGGGAGCTGTTTTTT. It codes for CASSLSPLAGGTGELFF.

This clonotype was counted at least ten times. The V and J genes are TRBV6-2 or TRBV6-3 and TRBJ1-1; D remains ambiguous. Trimming shortened V by 6 bases and J by 2 bases, and 4 bases separated the two germline ends. This CDR3 is built from 11 residues. Per the germline V gene, CDR1 is MNHEY and CDR2 is SVGEGT. The CDR3: CASRVNTEAFF. The CDR3 DNA reads TGTGCCAGCAGGGTCAACACTGAAGCTTTCTTT.

This clonotype was picked up many times. The CDR3, as DNA: TGTGCCAGCAGTTTAGTAGCAGGGGCGAACATTCAGTACTTC. Protein product: CASSLVAGANIQYF. J is TRBJ2-4 and V is TRBV12-3 or TRBV12-4; TRBD1 is a possible D gene (6 bases). The CDR3 length is 14 residues. The ends were cut back, 1 base at V and 7 bases at J, with 11 bases in the middle.

This clonotype was seen a few times. J is TRBJ2-2 and V is TRBV27, with D tentatively TRBD2 (5 bases). Trimming pared 2 bases from V and 6 bases from J, leaving 16 bases between. Germline loops: CDR1 MNHEY, CDR2 SMNVEV (reference sequence). The CDR3 extends over 16 amino acids. The CDR3 nucleotides are TGTGCCAGCAGTTTACGGGAATTCGTCGGGCCCGGGGAGCTGTTTTTT. It codes for CASSLREFVGPGELFF.

In this sample, this clonotype turned up a few times. The chain employs TRBV6-1 and TRBJ1-1; D may be TRBD1 (5 bases). V gave up 6 bases and J gave up 1 base, with 27 bases separating them. Germline values: CDR1 MNHNS, CDR2 SASEGT. CDR3 length equals 19 residues. The chain's CDR3 is CASRTRAETETKRNTEAFF. The CDR3 DNA sequence: TGTGCCAGCAGAACGAGGGCCGAGACAGAGACTAAAAGGAACACTGAAGCTTTCTTT.

Concerning this clonotype: A much larger clonotype is one base distant, so this may be a read error. The CDR3 sequence is CASNKILVETQYF. In nucleotides, the CDR3 is TGCGCCAGCAACAAGATATTGGTGGAGACCCAGTACTTC. The V call is TRBV4-1, the J call TRBJ2-5; the D is unclear. V was pared by 7 bases and J by 5 bases, with 14 bases between. The germline CDR1 and CDR2 sequences are MGHRA and YSYEKL. CDR3 length: 13 residues.

This clonotype was counted ten times or more. As DNA, the CDR3 is TGTGCCAGCAGCTTAGTCGGGCAGGGGGTCACAGATACGCAGTATTTT. This sequence encodes CASSLVGQGVTDTQYF. The chain is built from TRBV7-6 and TRBJ2-3, with 7 bases aligning to TRBD1. CDR1 is SGHVS and CDR2 is FNYEAQ in the germline V gene. This CDR3 contains 16 residues. With 1 base clipped from V and 2 bases from J, the junction kept 6 bases outside the gene matches.

This clonotype turned up a few times. The V and J genes are TRBV5-1 and TRBJ2-7; 7 bases map to TRBD1. The germline V gene has CDR1 SGHRS and CDR2 YFSETQ. This CDR3 spans 16 amino acids. V lost 4 bases to trimming and J lost 2 bases; unmatched junction nucleotides: 12. CDR3 DNA: TGCGCCAGCAGCGGAACGGGACAGAATCCAGCCTACGAGCAGTACTTC. Its protein is CASSGTGQNPAYEQYF.

The chain is built from TRBV12-3 or TRBV12-4 and TRBJ2-5; 8 bases align to TRBD2. The ends lost 5 bases at V and 4 bases at J; junction bases unmatched: 6. The CDR3 consists of 14 residues. The CDR3 region has the DNA TGTGCCAGCAGTCTGCAGCGGGGGAGAGAGACCCAGTACTTC. It translates to CASSLQRGRETQYF.

This clonotype was detected many times. The chain uses TRBV4-1 and TRBJ1-6; perhaps TRBD1 as D (6 bases). From germline, CDR1 is MGHRA and CDR2 YSYEKL. V lost 8 bases and J lost 5, with 10 bases in between. CDR3 length: 13 residues. The chain's CDR3 is CASQRGDNSPLHF. In DNA, the CDR3 is TGCGCCAGCCAGAGGGGGGATAATTCACCCCTCCACTTT.

This clonotype was recorded many times. The chain couples TRBV2 to TRBJ1-5; weak D call: TRBD1 (5 bases). Trimming removed 5 bases from V and 5 bases from J, with 13 bases in between. CDR1 is SNHLY and CDR2 is FYNNEI in the germline V gene. This CDR3 has 14 amino acids. The chain's CDR3 is CASSWTQEHQPQHF. For the CDR3, the DNA is TGTGCCAGCAGTTGGACACAAGAACATCAGCCCCAGCATTTT.

This clonotype was picked up many times. The chain has TRBV7-9 and TRBJ1-1; D remains unclear. Trimming took 5 bases from V and 7 from J, leaving 17 bases between them. Per the germline V gene, CDR1 is SEHNR and CDR2 is FQNEAQ (reference sequence). CDR3 size: 14 residues. In DNA, the CDR3 is TGTGCCAGCAGCGTCCCCCGGTCGGGCGATGAAGCTTTCTTT. It encodes CASSVPRSGDEAFF.

This clonotype has a count of ten or more. The chain combines TRBV4-3 with TRBJ1-6; 10 bases match TRBD1. The trim removed 3 bases at V and 10 bases at J, leaving 6 bases unmatched. The CDR3 covers 15 residues. Germline lookup yields CDR1 LGHNA and CDR2 YSLEER. DNA for the CDR3: TGCGCCAGCAGCCAGGGGGGACAGGGGCGCTCACCCCTCCACTTT. This sequence encodes CASSQGGQGRSPLHF.

This sequence joins TRBV19 and TRBJ2-3, with 14 positions matching TRBD2. The CDR3 has 19 amino acids. Germline loops: CDR1 LNHDA, CDR2 SQIVND (reference sequence). The J segment lost 2 bases and the V segment lost 7 bases, leaving 14 bases of the junction unmatched. This CDR3 reads CASTTKQGLAGVDTDTQYF. DNA of the CDR3: TGTGCCAGTACCACGAAACAGGGACTAGCGGGGGTGGACACAGATACGCAGTATTTT.

The chain is built from TRBV28 and TRBJ1-1; possible D gene TRBD1, 6 bases. The CDR3 runs to 15 residues. Trimming cost V 7 bases and J 0 bases, with 15 bases left between them. From germline, CDR1 is MDHEN and CDR2 SYDVKM. CDR3 DNA: TGTGCCAGCACCCCATCGACAGGTTTGAACACTGAAGCTTTCTTT. Translation: CASTPSTGLNTEAFF. Full variable domain (rest looked up from reference TRBV28 and TRBJ1-1): DVKVTQSSRYLVKRTGEKVFLECVQDMDHENMFWYRQDPGLGLRLIYFSYDVKMKEKGDIPEGYSVSREKKERFSLILESASTNQTSMYLCASTPSTGLNTEAFFGQGTRLTVV.

In this sample, this clonotype turned up many times. This chain links TRBV29-1 with TRBJ2-2, with unresolved D. The CDR3 length is 12 residues. Germline-derived CDR1 and CDR2 are SQVTM and ANQGSEA. The ends were cut back, 7 bases at V and 6 bases at J, with 12 bases in the middle. CDR3 in amino acids: CSAGTVAGELFF. CDR3 DNA sequence: TGCAGCGCTGGTACGGTCGCCGGGGAGCTGTTTTTT.